The sequence of this T cell receptor beta chain was determined in a study of cytomegalovirus exposure and HLA in healthy donors. Broader study findings: CMV serostatus alone was available as immune exposure information. Later, an analysis found that common viral pathogens appeared to be linked with several of the most significant clusters. The study designated 164 TCR beta chains cytomegalovirus-associated.

Concerning this clone: Its cognate antigen is unknown.

The PCR employed 60 Vbeta primers together with 13 Jbeta primers. This table comes from immunoSEQ multiplex PCR, and its TCRdb copy is limited to in-frame clones, with some not included. Counted here are about 180,000 clones, around 73% occurring once; the ten biggest clones make up about 2.4%. The sequence derives from a man between 60 and 75 years old in good health and CMV-seronegative. Sequencing used PBMCs.

The CDR3 coding sequence is TGCGCCAGCAGCTTGCTCAGGCCAAGCACAGATACGCAGTATTTT. Protein product: CASSLLRPSTDTQYF. The chain recombines TRBV5-1 with TRBJ2-3; D remains ambiguous. The germline gives CDR1 SGHRS, CDR2 YFSETQ. The CDR3 spans 15 residues. Trimming left V 1 base short and J 0 bases short, with 9 bases between.